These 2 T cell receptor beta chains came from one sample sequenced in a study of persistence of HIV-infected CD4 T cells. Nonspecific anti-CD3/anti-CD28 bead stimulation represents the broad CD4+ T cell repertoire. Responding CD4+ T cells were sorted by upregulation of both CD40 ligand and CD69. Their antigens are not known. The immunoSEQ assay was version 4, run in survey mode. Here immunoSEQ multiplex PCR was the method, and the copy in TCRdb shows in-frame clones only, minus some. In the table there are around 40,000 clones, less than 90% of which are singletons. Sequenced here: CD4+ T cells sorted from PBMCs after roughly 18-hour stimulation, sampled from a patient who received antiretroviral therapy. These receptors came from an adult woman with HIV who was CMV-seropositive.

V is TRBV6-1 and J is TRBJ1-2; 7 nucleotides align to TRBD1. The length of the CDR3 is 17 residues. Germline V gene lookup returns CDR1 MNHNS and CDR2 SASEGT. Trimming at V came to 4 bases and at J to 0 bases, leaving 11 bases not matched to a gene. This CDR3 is CASSGGTATLTNYGYTF. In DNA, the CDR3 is TGTGCCAGCAGTGGCGGGACAGCCACCTTAACTAACTATGGCTACACCTTC.

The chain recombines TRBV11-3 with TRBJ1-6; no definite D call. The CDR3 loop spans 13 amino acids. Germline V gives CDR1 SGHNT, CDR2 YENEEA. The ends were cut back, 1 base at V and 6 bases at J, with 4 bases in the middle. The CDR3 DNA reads TGTGCCAGCAGCTTAGGGAGTAATTCACCCCTCCACTTT. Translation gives CASSLGSNSPLHF.